Each of the 28 T cell receptor beta chains below was sequenced from the same sample in a study of patients and donors after allogeneic stem cell transplantation. MiXCR, run by TCRdb on the RT-PCR reads, gives a single entry per CDR3 protein. The table lists about 200,000 distinct CDR3 sequences, 35% to 50% of them singletons. Sequenced sample: blood, either unsorted or a sorted T cell fraction (not recorded which). These receptors originate from a human donor who was either an allogeneic HSCT recipient or a stem cell or donor lymphocyte infusion donor (not recorded which). It is not recorded whose cells these are; they may come from a transplant donor.

This rearrangement joins TRBV7-9 to TRBJ2-7, with D perhaps TRBD2 (5 bases). The CDR3 totals 14 residues. The ends were cut back, 5 bases at V and 2 bases at J, with 13 bases in the middle. Germline CDR1 SEHNR, CDR2 FQNEAQ (reference sequence). The CDR3 here is CASSPVGLTYEQYF. The CDR3 DNA is TGTGCCAGCAGCCCGGTTGGACTCACCTACGAGCAGTACTTC.

V is TRBV19 and J is TRBJ2-2; D is unclear. The CDR3 loop spans 13 amino acids. V was cut by 7 bases and J by 3 bases, with 9 bases left in between. The germline V gene has CDR1 LNHDA and CDR2 SQIVND (reference sequence). For the CDR3, the DNA is TGTGCCAGTACTCCCAGCGACACCGGGGAGCTGTTTTTT. Protein product: CASTPSDTGELFF.

This clonotype occurred many times. This sequence joins TRBV27 and TRBJ2-1; the match to TRBD2 covers 7 bases. Germline V lookup: CDR1 MNHEY, CDR2 SMNVEV (reference sequence). J was trimmed by 2 bases and V by 5 bases; bases with no gene match: 6. The CDR3 extends over 15 amino acids. This CDR3 reads CASSLGGRPYNEQFF. In DNA form, the CDR3 reads TGTGCCAGCAGTCTGGGCGGGAGACCCTACAATGAGCAGTTCTTC.

The chain uses TRBV30 and TRBJ1-4; TRBD1 matches 8 bases. The ends lost 0 bases at V and 7 bases at J; junction bases unmatched: 7. Germline V gives CDR1 GTSNPN, CDR2 SVGIG (reference sequence). The CDR3 contains 15 residues. This CDR3 reads CAWSVLDRESEKLFF. CDR3 sequence (DNA): TGTGCCTGGAGTGTCCTGGACAGGGAAAGTGAAAAACTGTTTTTT. Together with reference TRBV30 and TRBJ1-4, the CDR3 gives the full variable domain: SQTIHQWPATLVQPVGSPLSLECTVEGTSNPNLYWYRQAAGRGLQLLFYSVGIGQISSEVPQNLSASRPQDRQFILSSKKLLLSDSGFYLCAWSVLDRESEKLFFGSGTQLSVL.

This clonotype was picked up a small number of times. The J gene is TRBJ2-1, the V gene TRBV24-1; the match to TRBD1 covers 10 bases. This CDR3 spans 17 amino acids. Trimming took 4 bases from V and 3 from J; bases not matched to a gene: 8. CDR1 and CDR2 (germline): KGHDR, SFDVKD. CDR3 bases: TGTGCCACCAGTGACTCCACCGGGACAGGGGACTACAATGAGCAGTTCTTC. Translating it yields CATSDSTGTGDYNEQFF.

The gene calls are TRBV29-1 and TRBJ1-2; 11 nucleotides line up with TRBD1. V lost 7 bases, J lost 8 bases, and 9 bases stayed unmatched. Looked up from germline, CDR1 is SQVTM and CDR2 is ANQGSEA. The CDR3 runs 13 residues. The CDR3 loop is CSAGQGASEGYTF. Written as DNA, the CDR3 is TGCAGCGCCGGACAGGGGGCTTCGGAAGGCTACACCTTC. The complete variable domain, with remaining parts taken from reference TRBV29-1 and TRBJ1-2, reads SAVISQKPSRDICQRGTSLTIQCQVDSQVTMMFWYRQQPGQSLTLIATANQGSEATYESGFVIDKFPISRPNLTFSTLTVSNMSPEDSSIYLCSAGQGASEGYTFGSGTRLTVV.

The J gene is TRBJ1-2, the V gene TRBV15, with 8 bases that match TRBD1. V shed 6 bases and J 4 bases; nucleotides not matched to a gene: 7. The CDR3 runs 14 residues. Germline assignment: CDR1 LNHNV and CDR2 YYDKDF (reference sequence). The DNA of the CDR3 is TGTGCCACCAGGCCGACAGGGGCGCGCTATGGCTACACCTTC. Its protein product is CATRPTGARYGYTF.

J is TRBJ2-7 and V is TRBV4-2, with D hard to call. The CDR3 consists of 15 residues. V shed 0 bases and J shed 4 bases, with 13 bases lying between them. Germline lookup yields CDR1 LGHNA and CDR2 YNFKEQ. CDR3 protein: CASSQEIYRVYEQYF. The CDR3 nucleotides read TGTGCCAGCAGCCAAGAGATCTATAGGGTATACGAGCAGTACTTC.

V is TRBV29-1 and J is TRBJ2-1; D may be TRBD1 (7 bases). CDR1 is SQVTM, CDR2 ANQGSEA, per germline. The CDR3 loop spans 17 amino acids. DNA of the CDR3: TGCGCAACCCGGGGAGGAGGGGGCGTGTTACGGGACAATGAGCAGTTCTTC. As protein: CATRGGGGVLRDNEQFF.

This clonotype turned up a few times. The CDR3 DNA follows: TGTGCCAGCAGCGCACCCGGGACTAGCGGGATGAGAAATACGCAGTATTTT. This sequence encodes CASSAPGTSGMRNTQYF. V and J are TRBV9 and TRBJ2-3; 13 bases align to TRBD2. The CDR3 has 17 residues. V lost 3 bases and J lost 7; bases outside the gene matches: 11. CDR1 is SGDLS, CDR2 YYNGEE, per germline. Complete variable domain (other parts from reference TRBV9 and TRBJ2-3): DSGVTQTPKHLITATGQRVTLRCSPRSGDLSVYWYQQSLDQGLQFLIQYYNGEERAKGNILERFSAQQFPDLHSELNLSSLELGDSALYFCASSAPGTSGMRNTQYFGPGTRLTVL.

The V and J genes are TRBV5-6 and TRBJ2-7; tentatively, D is TRBD2 (5 bases). The CDR3 runs 15 residues. Germline V gives CDR1 SGHDT, CDR2 YYEEEE. Trimming shortened V by 1 base and J by 3 bases, and 14 bases separated the two germline ends. The CDR3 sequence is CASSLSQEAVYEQYF. In DNA, the CDR3 is TGTGCCAGCAGCTTGTCTCAGGAGGCCGTCTACGAGCAGTACTTC.

The chain has TRBV4-3 and TRBJ1-2; D gene uncertain. The CDR3 runs to 17 residues. CDR1 and CDR2 from the germline V gene are LGHNA and YSLEER. The germline V and J ends were trimmed by 4 bases and 2 bases, with 20 bases remaining between them. Here the CDR3 reads CASSPAGLALSNYGYTF. Here the CDR3 DNA reads TGCGCCAGCAGCCCGGCGGGCCTTGCCCTTTCCAACTATGGCTACACCTTC.

The V and J genes are TRBV28 and TRBJ1-2, with TRBD1 matching over 8 bases. V lost 4 bases, J lost 8 bases, and 12 bases stayed unmatched. Germline values: CDR1 MDHEN, CDR2 SYDVKM. The CDR3 is made up of 15 amino acids. CDR3 loop: CASSSGQGGNVGYTF. The CDR3 region has the DNA TGTGCCAGCAGTTCCGGACAGGGTGGGAATGTAGGCTACACCTTC.

This clonotype was seen a few times. The rearrangement uses TRBV5-1 and TRBJ1-2; D is possibly TRBD1 (6 bases). The CDR3 is 14 residues long. CDR1 is SGHRS and CDR2 is YFSETQ in the germline V gene. Deletions cut 1 base from V and 2 bases from J, with 9 bases between. CDR3 amino acids: CASSLFGGNYGYTF. CDR3 DNA sequence: TGCGCCAGCAGCTTGTTTGGGGGCAACTATGGCTACACCTTC.

The sample holds one count of this clonotype. The V and J genes are TRBV20-1 and TRBJ2-7, with 8 bases aligning to TRBD2. Per germline, CDR1 DFQATT and CDR2 SNEGSKA (reference sequence). The length of the CDR3 is 13 residues. V gave up 3 bases and J gave up 4 bases; unmatched junction bases: 5. This chain's CDR3 is CSASPGLVYEQYF. The DNA for the CDR3 is TGCAGTGCTAGTCCGGGACTAGTGTACGAGCAGTACTTC.

The chain joins TRBV28 to TRBJ2-5, with TRBD1 identical over 9 bases. Germline trimming cut 2 bases from V and 2 bases from J; bases unmatched to any gene: 15. Germline assignment: CDR1 MDHEN and CDR2 SYDVKM. The CDR3 contains 19 residues. The CDR3 loop reads CASSLRDYFGTGLQETQYF. The CDR3 bases are TGTGCCAGCAGTTTAAGGGATTACTTCGGGACAGGGCTACAAGAGACCCAGTACTTC.

A remark on this clonotype: The junction and the germline gene differ at one end; a read error may be behind it. This chain uses TRBV7-7 with TRBJ1-3, with 8 bases that match TRBD1. The CDR3 runs 15 residues. Germline V CDR1 and CDR2: SSHAT, FNYEAQ (reference sequence). The CDR3 nucleotides read TGTGCTAGCAAAACCGACAGGGGAACTGGAAACACCATATATTTT. Protein sequence: CASKTDRGTGNTIYF.

This clonotype was seen a handful of times. The rearrangement joins TRBV9 to TRBJ1-2, with TRBD1 matching over 8 bases. V dropped 3 bases and J dropped 2; count of bases not matched to a gene: 12. The CDR3 loop spans 17 amino acids. CDR1 and CDR2 (germline): SGDLS, YYNGEE. The CDR3 loop is CASSGGQGPSTNYGYTF. The CDR3 bases are TGTGCCAGCAGCGGCGGACAGGGACCTTCCACAAACTATGGCTACACCTTC.

The V and J genes are TRBV6-6 and TRBJ2-1, with D possibly being TRBD1 (6 bases). Trimming took 6 bases from V and 5 from J, leaving 14 bases between them. Germline CDR1 is MNHNY and CDR2 is SVGAGI (reference sequence). The CDR3 covers 14 residues. This chain's CDR3 is CASSSPGTNNEQFF. The CDR3 bases are TGTGCCAGCAGCTCCCCCGGGACAAACAATGAGCAGTTCTTC.

This clonotype came up a few times. This chain uses TRBV27 with TRBJ1-6; perhaps TRBD1 as D (5 bases). CDR3 length: 13 amino acids. V lost 4 bases and J lost 7, with 8 bases in between. Germline assignment: CDR1 MNHEY and CDR2 SMNVEV (reference sequence). Here the CDR3 reads CASSWEGNSPLHF. As DNA, the CDR3 is TGTGCCAGCAGTTGGGAGGGGAATTCACCCCTCCACTTT.

In nucleotides, the CDR3 is TGTGCCAGCAGCCGGAGGGACAGGGGGGAAACAGATACGCAGTATTTT. Its translation is CASSRRDRGETDTQYF. The genes are TRBV6-6 and TRBJ2-3; the match to TRBD1 covers 11 bases. This CDR3 has 16 amino acids. V gave up 6 bases and J gave up 3 bases; unmatched junction bases: 8. Germline-derived CDR1 and CDR2 are MNHNY and SVGAGI (reference sequence).

This clonotype was seen many times. V gene TRBV29-1 combines with J gene TRBJ1-1; D gene uncertain. Germline-derived CDR1 and CDR2 are SQVTM and ANQGSEA. V lost 6 bases and J 3 bases, leaving 14 bases between the germline ends. CDR3 length: 13 residues. The CDR3 reads CSVPGPADTEAFF. The CDR3 DNA reads TGCAGCGTACCGGGCCCAGCGGACACTGAAGCTTTCTTT. Together with reference TRBV29-1 and TRBJ1-1, the CDR3 gives the full variable domain: SAVISQKPSRDICQRGTSLTIQCQVDSQVTMMFWYRQQPGQSLTLIATANQGSEATYESGFVIDKFPISRPNLTFSTLTVSNMSPEDSSIYLCSVPGPADTEAFFGQGTRLTVV.

Ten or more counts support this clonotype. The chain carries TRBV4-3 and TRBJ1-1, with 9 bases fitting TRBD1. There are 15 residues in the CDR3. From germline, CDR1 is LGHNA and CDR2 YSLEER. J lost 5 bases, V lost 5 bases, and 9 bases had no gene match. The CDR3 loop reads CASSSVQGAGTEAFF. The DNA of the CDR3 is TGCGCCAGCAGCTCTGTACAGGGGGCTGGAACTGAAGCTTTCTTT.

Of note for this clonotype: The germline gene is not matched at one end of the junction; a read error may be the cause. The rearrangement links TRBV20-1 to TRBJ1-1, with D unresolved. Germline CDR1 and CDR2: DFQATT and SNEGSKA (reference sequence). This CDR3 contains 15 residues. CDR3 region: CSAPARGHENTEAFF. The DNA of the CDR3 is TGCAGTGCCCCTGCCCGTGGGCATGAGAACACTGAAGCCTTCTTT.

This clonotype was found a few times. V is TRBV27 and J is TRBJ2-7; either TRBD1 or TRBD2 may supply D (5 bases each). V was cut by 4 bases and J by 0 bases, with 10 bases left in between. The CDR3 is 14 amino acids. The germline gives CDR1 MNHEY, CDR2 SMNVEV (reference sequence). In DNA, the CDR3 is TGTGCCAGCAGTTATCGGGGCCTCTCCTACGAGCAGTACTTC. Translated, it gives CASSYRGLSYEQYF.

The genes are TRBV10-3 and TRBJ2-7, with a possible D match to TRBD1 (5 bases). Germline loops: CDR1 ENHRY, CDR2 SYGVKD. The V and J ends lost 4 bases and 2 bases respectively, with 12 bases between them. This CDR3 is built from 14 residues. The CDR3 loop reads CAISAGLSPYEQYF. The CDR3 region has the DNA TGTGCCATCAGTGCAGGGCTATCCCCCTACGAGCAGTACTTC.

The chain recombines TRBV9 with TRBJ2-7; TRBD2 matches 8 bases. The germline V gene has CDR1 SGDLS and CDR2 YYNGEE. The CDR3 is made up of 20 amino acids. Trimming removed 3 bases from V and 7 bases from J; junction bases left unmatched: 27. CDR3: CASSASKASVAGRHNEEQYF. The CDR3 DNA reads TGTGCCAGCAGCGCCTCCAAGGCGAGCGTAGCGGGACGGCATAACGAGGAGCAGTACTTC.

The chain carries TRBV7-2 and TRBJ1-4; D is perhaps TRBD1 (5 bases). The CDR3 runs 16 residues. CDR1 is SGHTA, CDR2 FQGNSA, per germline. Trimming left V 1 base short and J 3 bases short, with 12 bases between. CDR3 in amino acids: CASSLGGAGSNEKLFF. CDR3 nucleotides: TGTGCCAGCAGCTTAGGGGGTGCAGGGTCTAATGAAAAACTGTTTTTT.